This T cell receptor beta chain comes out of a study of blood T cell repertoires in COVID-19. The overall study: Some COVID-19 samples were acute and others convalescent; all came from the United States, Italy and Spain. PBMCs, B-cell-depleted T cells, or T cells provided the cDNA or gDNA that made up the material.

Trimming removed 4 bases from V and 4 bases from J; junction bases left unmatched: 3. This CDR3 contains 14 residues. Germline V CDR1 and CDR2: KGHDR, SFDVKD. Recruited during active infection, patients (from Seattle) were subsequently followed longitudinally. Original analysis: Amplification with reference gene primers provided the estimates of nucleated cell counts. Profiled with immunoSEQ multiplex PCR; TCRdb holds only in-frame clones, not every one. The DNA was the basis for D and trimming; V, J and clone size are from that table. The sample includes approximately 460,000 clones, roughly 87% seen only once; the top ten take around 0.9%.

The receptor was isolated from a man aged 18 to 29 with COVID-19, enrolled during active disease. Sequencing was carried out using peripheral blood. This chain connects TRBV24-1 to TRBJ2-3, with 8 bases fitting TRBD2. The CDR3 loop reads CATSDRGGADTQYF. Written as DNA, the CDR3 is TGTGCCACCAGTGACCGGGGGGGGGCAGATACGCAGTATTTT.